Listed below are T cell receptor beta chains from one sample, sequenced in a study of graft-versus-host responses after intestinal transplantation. TCRdb keeps only in-frame clones here, not all; method: immunoSEQ multiplex PCR. This table has more than 12,000 clones, approximately 59% appearing once. The specimen comprised ileum tissue, sampled 524 days after transplant. The source of these receptors is a human patient who received an intestinal transplant, so some T cells may come from the graft donor. Both conserved end residues are part of each CDR3.

TRBV6-6	TRBJ1-2	CASSGQGESGGYTF
TRBV4-3	TRBJ2-2	CASSQDILTGTANTGELFF
TRBV4-1	TRBJ2-5	CASSQPGTTQETQYF
TRBV7-2	TRBJ1-3	CASRSQGSGNTIYF
TRBV2	TRBJ2-7	CASSGTGGYEQYF
TRBV4-3	TRBJ1-1	CASSPRLGGAAEAFF
TRBV5-4	TRBJ2-6	CASSSQGAGGANVLTF
TRBV21-1	TRBJ1-4	CASSKGGTGGATNEKLFF
TRBV10-3	TRBJ2-1	CAISGSGGASNEQFF
TRBV7-8	TRBJ2-3	CASSLHTDTQYF
TRBV30	TRBJ2-7	CAWSAAYEQYF
TRBV7-9	TRBJ2-3	CASSLRALAGGSDTQYF
TRBV11-2	TRBJ2-3	CASSSPSGGDYTDTQYF
TRBV5-6	TRBJ2-1	CASSLVHGGEQFF
TRBV7-2	TRBJ1-2	CASSLVQLYGYTF
TRBV7-2	TRBJ1-6	CASSYSQGIRSPLHF
TRBV6-1	TRBJ1-5	CASSEGQGKGQPQHF
TRBV13	TRBJ2-1	CASSLGLAGADTYNEQFF
TRBV5-6	TRBJ2-1	CASRRRGSSYNEQFF
TRBV7-9	TRBJ1-2	CASSTRPGQGARGYGYTF
TRBV7-6	TRBJ1-2	CASSLTGVGGYTF
TRBV5-1	TRBJ1-1	CASSSKNTEAFF
TRBV27	TRBJ2-1	CASSFSSVNEQFF
TRBV9	TRBJ1-2	CASSVEGNYGYTF
TRBV7-7	TRBJ2-5	CASSRRPSGETQYF
TRBV30	TRBJ2-1	CAWSASSYNEQFF
TRBV6-1	TRBJ1-6	CASSEVAGMRSPLHF
TRBV7-8	TRBJ1-2	CASSPEIGQGYTYGYTF
TRBV7-9	TRBJ2-5	CASSFVGPGETQYF
TRBV2	TRBJ2-5	CASSEWRPQETQYF